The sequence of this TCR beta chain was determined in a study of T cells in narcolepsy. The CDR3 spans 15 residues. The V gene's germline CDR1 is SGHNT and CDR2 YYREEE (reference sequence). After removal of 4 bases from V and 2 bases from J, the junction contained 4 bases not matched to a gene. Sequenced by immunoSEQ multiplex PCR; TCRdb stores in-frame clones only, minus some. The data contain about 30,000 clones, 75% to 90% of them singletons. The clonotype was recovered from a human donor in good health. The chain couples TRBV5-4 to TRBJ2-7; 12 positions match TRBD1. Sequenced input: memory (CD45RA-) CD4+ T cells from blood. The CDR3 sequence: CASSRGQGAAYEQYF. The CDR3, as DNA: TGTGCCAGCAGCCGGGGACAGGGGGCTGCCTACGAGCAGTACTTC.